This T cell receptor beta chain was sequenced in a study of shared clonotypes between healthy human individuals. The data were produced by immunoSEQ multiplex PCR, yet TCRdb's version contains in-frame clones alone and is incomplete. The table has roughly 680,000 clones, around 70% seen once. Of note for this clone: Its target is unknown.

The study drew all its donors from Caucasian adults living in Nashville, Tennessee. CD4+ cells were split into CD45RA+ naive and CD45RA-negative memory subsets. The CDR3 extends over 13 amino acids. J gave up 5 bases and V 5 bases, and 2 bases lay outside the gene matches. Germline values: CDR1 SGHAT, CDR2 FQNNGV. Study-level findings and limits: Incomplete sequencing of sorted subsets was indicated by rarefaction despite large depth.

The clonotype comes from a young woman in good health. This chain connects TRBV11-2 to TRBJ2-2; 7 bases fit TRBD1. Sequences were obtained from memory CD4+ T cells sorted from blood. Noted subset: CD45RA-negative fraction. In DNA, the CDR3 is TGTGCCAGCAGCCCACAGGGGACCGGGGAGCTGTTTTTT. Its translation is CASSPQGTGELFF. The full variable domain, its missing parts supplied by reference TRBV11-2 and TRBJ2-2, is EAGVAQSPRYKIIEKRQSVAFWCNPISGHATLYWYQQILGQGPKLLIQFQNNGVVDDSQLPKDRFSAERLKGVDSTLKIQPAKLEDSAVYLCASSPQGTGELFFGEGSRLTVL.